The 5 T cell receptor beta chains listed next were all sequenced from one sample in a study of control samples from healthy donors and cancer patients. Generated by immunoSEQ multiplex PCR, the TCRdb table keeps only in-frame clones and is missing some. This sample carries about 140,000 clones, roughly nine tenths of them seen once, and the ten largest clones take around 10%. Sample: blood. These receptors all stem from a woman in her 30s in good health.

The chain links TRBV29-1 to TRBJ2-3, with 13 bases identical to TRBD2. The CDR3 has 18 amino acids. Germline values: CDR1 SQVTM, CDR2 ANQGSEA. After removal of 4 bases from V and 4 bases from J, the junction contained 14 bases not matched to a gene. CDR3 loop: CSVGVWNGLAGVPDTQYF. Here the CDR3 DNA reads TGCAGCGTTGGGGTCTGGAACGGACTAGCGGGAGTCCCAGATACGCAGTATTTT.

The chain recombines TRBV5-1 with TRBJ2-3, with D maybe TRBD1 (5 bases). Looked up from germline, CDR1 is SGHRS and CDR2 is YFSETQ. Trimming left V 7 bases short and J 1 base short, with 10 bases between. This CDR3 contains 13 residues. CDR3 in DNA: TGCGCCAGCTACGAAGGGGGCACAGATACGCAGTATTTT. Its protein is CASYEGGTDTQYF.

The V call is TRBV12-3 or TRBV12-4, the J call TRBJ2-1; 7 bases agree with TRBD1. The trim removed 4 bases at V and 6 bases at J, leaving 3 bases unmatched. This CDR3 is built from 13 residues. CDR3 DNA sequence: TGTGCCAGCAGTTGGGACAGATCCAATGAGCAGTTCTTC. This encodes CASSWDRSNEQFF.

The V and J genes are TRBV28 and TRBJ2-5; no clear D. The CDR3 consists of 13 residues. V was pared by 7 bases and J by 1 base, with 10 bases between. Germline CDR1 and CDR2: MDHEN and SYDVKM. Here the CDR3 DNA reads TGTGCCAGCACGGAAACGTCCCAAGAGACCCAGTACTTC. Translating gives CASTETSQETQYF.

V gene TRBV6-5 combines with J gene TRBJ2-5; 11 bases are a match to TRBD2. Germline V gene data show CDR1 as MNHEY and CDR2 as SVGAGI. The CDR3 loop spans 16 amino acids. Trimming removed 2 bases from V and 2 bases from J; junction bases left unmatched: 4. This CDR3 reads CASSYTGTSGQETQYF. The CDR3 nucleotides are TGTGCCAGCAGTTACACCGGGACTAGCGGACAAGAGACCCAGTACTTC.